This TCR beta chain stems from a study of immune cell composition in non-small cell lung cancer. Study context: Tumours were mainly lung adenocarcinoma or squamous cell carcinoma. Findings of the study overall: Dominant in vivo tumour-associated clones were not shown to share tumour-reactive sequences.

CDR3 length: 14 amino acids. Trimming shortened V by 3 bases and J by 2 bases, and 11 bases separated the two germline ends. CDR1 and CDR2 (germline): KGHSH, LQKENI. DNA was extracted from unsorted cell suspensions stored frozen. Sequenced by immunoSEQ multiplex PCR; TCRdb stores in-frame clones only, minus some. The sample has 3,200 or so clones, roughly 85% seen once. As for this clone: Its antigen is unknown.

The V gene is TRBV18, the J gene TRBJ2-7; D is perhaps TRBD1 (5 bases). The specimen was lung tumor tissue. The TCR was taken from a human donor with non-small cell lung cancer. The CDR3 loop reads CASSPPTEPYEQYF. As DNA, the CDR3 is TGTGCCAGCTCACCCCCGACAGAGCCCTACGAGCAGTACTTC.